This TCR beta chain was captured by sequencing in a study of cytomegalovirus exposure and HLA in healthy donors. On this clone itself: Its target is not known. Other DNA variants within this sample encode the same CDR3.

Study-wide results and caveats: High specificity and sensitivity for cytomegalovirus status were reported for the classifier.

Researchers ran the PCR with 60 Vbeta and 13 Jbeta primers. Clones were sequenced by immunoSEQ multiplex PCR, and TCRdb holds only the in-frame ones, with some missing. Of some 140,000 clones in the sample, around 77% were seen once. Trimming left V 5 bases short and J 2 bases short, with 15 bases between. CDR1 is SGHAT, CDR2 FQNNGV, per germline. The CDR3 sequence is 15 residues long. Input material: PBMCs. This clonotype originated in a man between 25 and 39 years old in good health and CMV-seronegative. The V gene is TRBV11-2, the J gene TRBJ2-5; D perhaps matches TRBD2 (5 bases). CDR3 sequence: CASSPGGTRQETQYF. The CDR3 region has the DNA TGTGCCAGCAGCCCTGGAGGCACGCGACAAGAGACCCAGTACTTC.